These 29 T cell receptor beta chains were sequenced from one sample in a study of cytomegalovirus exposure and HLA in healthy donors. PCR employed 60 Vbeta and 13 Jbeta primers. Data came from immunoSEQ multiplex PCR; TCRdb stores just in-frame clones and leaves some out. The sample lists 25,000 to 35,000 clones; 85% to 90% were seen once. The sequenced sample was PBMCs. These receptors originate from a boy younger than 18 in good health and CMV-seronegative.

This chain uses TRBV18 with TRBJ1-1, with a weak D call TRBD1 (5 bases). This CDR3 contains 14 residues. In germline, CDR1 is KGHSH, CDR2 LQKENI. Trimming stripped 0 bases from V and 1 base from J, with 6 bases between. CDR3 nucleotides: TGTGCCAGCTCACCACCCCAGGGGAACACTGAAGCTTTCTTT. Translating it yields CASSPPQGNTEAFF.

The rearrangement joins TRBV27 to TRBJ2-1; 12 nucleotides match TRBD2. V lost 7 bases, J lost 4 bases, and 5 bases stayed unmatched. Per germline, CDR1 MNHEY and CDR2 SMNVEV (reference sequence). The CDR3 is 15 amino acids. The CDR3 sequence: CASKIGLAGYNEQFF. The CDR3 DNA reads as TGTGCCAGCAAGATTGGACTAGCGGGGTACAATGAGCAGTTCTTC.

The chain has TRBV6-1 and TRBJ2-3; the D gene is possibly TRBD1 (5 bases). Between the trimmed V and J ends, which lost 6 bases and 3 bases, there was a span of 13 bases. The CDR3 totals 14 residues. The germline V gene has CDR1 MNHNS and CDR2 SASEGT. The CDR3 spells CASRTQGRTDTQYF. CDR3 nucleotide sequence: TGTGCCAGCAGAACTCAGGGAAGGACAGATACGCAGTATTTT.

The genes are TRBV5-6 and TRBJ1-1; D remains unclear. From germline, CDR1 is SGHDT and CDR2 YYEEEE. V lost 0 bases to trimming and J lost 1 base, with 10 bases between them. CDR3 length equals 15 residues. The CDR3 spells CASSLVRLTNTEAFF. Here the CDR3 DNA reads TGTGCCAGCAGCTTGGTGAGACTGACGAACACTGAAGCTTTCTTT. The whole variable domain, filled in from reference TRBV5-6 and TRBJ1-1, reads DAGVTQSPTHLIKTRGQQVTLRCSPKSGHDTVSWYQQALGQGPQFIFQYYEEEERQRGNFPDRFSGHQFPNYSSELNVNALLLGDSALYLCASSLVRLTNTEAFFGQGTRLTVV.

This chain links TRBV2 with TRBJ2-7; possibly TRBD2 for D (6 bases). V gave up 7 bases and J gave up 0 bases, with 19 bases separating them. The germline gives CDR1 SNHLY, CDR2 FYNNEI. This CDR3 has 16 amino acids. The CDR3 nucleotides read TGTGCCAGCAACCAGAGGAGGGCGGGTAGCTCCTACGAGCAGTACTTC. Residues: CASNQRRAGSSYEQYF. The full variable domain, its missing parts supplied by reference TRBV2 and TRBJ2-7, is EPEVTQTPSHQVTQMGQEVILRCVPISNHLYFYWYRQILGQKVEFLVSFYNNEISEKSEIFDDQFSVERPDGSNFTLKIRSTKLEDSAMYFCASNQRRAGSSYEQYFGPGTRLTVT.

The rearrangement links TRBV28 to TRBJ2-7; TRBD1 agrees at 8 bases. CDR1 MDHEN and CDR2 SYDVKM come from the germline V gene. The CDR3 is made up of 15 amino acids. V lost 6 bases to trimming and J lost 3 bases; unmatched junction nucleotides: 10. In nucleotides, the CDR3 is TGTGCCAGCAGCATTTCGGGACAGGTTAGCTACGAGCAGTACTTC. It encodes CASSISGQVSYEQYF.

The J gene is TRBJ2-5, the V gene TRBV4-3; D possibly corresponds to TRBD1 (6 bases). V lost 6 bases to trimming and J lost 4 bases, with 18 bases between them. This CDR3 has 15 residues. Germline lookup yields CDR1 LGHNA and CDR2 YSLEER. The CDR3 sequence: CASSITGTGIETQYF. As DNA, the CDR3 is TGCGCCAGCAGTATAACGGGAACAGGGATAGAGACCCAGTACTTC.

The CDR3, as DNA: TGTGCCAGCAGTTCCCAGGGGGTTGGTAACACTGAAGCTTTCTTT. Amino acids: CASSSQGVGNTEAFF. V and J are TRBV28 and TRBJ1-1; TRBD1 aligns across 7 bases. The CDR3 totals 15 residues. Unmatched junction bases numbered 7, after V lost 4 bases and J lost 2 bases. The germline V gene encodes CDR1 MDHEN and CDR2 SYDVKM.

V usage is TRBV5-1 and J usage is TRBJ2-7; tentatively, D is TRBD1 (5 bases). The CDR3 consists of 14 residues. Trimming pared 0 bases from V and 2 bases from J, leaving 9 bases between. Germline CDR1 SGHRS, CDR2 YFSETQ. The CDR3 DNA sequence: TGCGCCAGCAGCTTGGAAAGCAGGGCCTACGAGCAGTACTTC. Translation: CASSLESRAYEQYF.

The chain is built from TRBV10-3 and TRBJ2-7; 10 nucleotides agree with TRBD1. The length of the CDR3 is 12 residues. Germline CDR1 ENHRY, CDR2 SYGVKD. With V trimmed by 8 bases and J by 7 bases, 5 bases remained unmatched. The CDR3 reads CAIGRTGGEQYF. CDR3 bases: TGTGCCATCGGCCGGACAGGGGGTGAGCAGTACTTC.

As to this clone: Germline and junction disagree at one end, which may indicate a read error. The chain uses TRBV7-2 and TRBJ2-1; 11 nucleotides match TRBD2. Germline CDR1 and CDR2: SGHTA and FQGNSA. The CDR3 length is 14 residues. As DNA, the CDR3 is TGTGCCCGCAGCTTAGATAGGACTAGCGGGGAGCAGTTCTTC. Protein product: CARSLDRTSGEQFF.

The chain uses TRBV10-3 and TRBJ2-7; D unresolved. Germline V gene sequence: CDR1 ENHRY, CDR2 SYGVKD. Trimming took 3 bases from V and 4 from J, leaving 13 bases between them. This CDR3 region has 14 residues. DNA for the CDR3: TGTGCCATCAGTGAACGCGGCACAAAATACGAGCAGTACTTC. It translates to CAISERGTKYEQYF.

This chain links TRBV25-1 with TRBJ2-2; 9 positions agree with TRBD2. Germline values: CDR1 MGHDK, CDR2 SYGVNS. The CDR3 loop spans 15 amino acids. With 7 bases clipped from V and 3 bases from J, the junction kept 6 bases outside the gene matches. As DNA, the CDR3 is TGTGCCAGCACTTCTAGCGGGGATGACACCGGGGAGCTGTTTTTT. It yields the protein CASTSSGDDTGELFF. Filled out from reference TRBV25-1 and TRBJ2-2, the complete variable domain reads EADIYQTPRYLVIGTGKKITLECSQTMGHDKMYWYQQDPGMELHLIHYSYGVNSTEKGDLSSESTVSRIRTEHFPLTLESARPSHTSQYLCASTSSGDDTGELFFGEGSRLTVL.

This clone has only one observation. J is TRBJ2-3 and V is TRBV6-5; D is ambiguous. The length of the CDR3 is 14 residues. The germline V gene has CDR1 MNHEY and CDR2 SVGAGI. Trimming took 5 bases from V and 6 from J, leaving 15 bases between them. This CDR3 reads CASSPRRAQDTQYF. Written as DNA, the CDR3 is TGTGCCAGCAGTCCCCGACGAGCACAGGATACGCAGTATTTT.

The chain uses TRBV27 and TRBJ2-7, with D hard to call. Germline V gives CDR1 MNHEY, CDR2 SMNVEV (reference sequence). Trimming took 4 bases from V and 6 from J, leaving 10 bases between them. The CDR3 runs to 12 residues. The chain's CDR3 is CASSSLSSEQYF. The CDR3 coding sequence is TGTGCCAGCAGTTCCCTGAGTAGCGAGCAGTACTTC.

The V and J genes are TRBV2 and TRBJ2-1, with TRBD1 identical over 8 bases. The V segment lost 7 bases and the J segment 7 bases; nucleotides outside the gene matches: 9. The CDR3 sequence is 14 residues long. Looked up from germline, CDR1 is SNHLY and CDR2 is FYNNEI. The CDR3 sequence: CASKQGVGANEQFF. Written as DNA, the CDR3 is TGTGCCAGCAAACAGGGGGTAGGTGCGAATGAGCAGTTCTTC.

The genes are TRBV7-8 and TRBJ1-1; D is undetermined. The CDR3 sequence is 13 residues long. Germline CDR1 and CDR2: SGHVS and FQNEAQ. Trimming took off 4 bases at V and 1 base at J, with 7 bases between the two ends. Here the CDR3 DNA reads TGTGCCAGCAGCTCAACACGGAACACTGAAGCTTTCTTT. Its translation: CASSSTRNTEAFF.

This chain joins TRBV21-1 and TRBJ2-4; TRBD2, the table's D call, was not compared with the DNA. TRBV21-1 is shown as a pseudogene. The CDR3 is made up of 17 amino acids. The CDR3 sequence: CASSPQEGNKAKNIQYF. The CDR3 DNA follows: TGTGCCAGCAGCCCGCAGGAGGGTAATAAAGCCAAAAACATTCAGTACTTC.

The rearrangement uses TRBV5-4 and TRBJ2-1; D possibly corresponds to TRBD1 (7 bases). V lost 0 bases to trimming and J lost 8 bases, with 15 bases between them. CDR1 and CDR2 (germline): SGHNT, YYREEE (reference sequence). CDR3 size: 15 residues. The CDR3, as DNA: TGTGCCAGCAGCTTGGGGGCAGGGGGGCACGATGAGCAGTTCTTC. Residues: CASSLGAGGHDEQFF.

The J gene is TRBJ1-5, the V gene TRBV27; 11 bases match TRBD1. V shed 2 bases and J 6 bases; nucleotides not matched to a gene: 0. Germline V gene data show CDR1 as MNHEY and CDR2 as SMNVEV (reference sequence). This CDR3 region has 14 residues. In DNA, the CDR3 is TGTGCCAGCAGTTTAGGGACAGGGGGTCAGCCCCAGCATTTT. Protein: CASSLGTGGQPQHF.

CDR3 nucleotide sequence: TGTGCCAGCAGCCCGACAGGGGTCCCGCAAGAGACCCAGTACTTC. It codes for CASSPTGVPQETQYF. The chain uses TRBV7-6 and TRBJ2-5, with TRBD1 identical over 8 bases. V shed 5 bases and J 2 bases; nucleotides not matched to a gene: 7. The CDR3 sequence is 15 residues long. Looked up from germline, CDR1 is SGHVS and CDR2 is FNYEAQ. Full variable domain (remainder filled in from reference TRBV7-6 and TRBJ2-5): GAGVSQSPRYKVTKRGQDVALRCDPISGHVSLYWYRQALGQGPEFLTYFNYEAQQDKSGLPNDRFSAERPEGSISTLTIQRTEQRDSAMYRCASSPTGVPQETQYFGPGTRLLVL.

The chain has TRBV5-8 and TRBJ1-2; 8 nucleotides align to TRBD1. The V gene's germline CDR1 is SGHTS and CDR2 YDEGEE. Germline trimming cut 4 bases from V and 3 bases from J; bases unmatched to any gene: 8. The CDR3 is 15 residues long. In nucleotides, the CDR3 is TGTGCCAGCAGCCCGGGACAGGATCGGGACTATGGCTACACCTTC. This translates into CASSPGQDRDYGYTF. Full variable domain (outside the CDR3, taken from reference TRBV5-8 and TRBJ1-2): EAGVTQSPTHLIKTRGQQATLRCSPISGHTSVYWYQQALGLGLQFLLWYDEGEERNRGNFPPRFSGRQFPNYSSELNVNALELEDSALYLCASSPGQDRDYGYTFGSGTRLTVV.

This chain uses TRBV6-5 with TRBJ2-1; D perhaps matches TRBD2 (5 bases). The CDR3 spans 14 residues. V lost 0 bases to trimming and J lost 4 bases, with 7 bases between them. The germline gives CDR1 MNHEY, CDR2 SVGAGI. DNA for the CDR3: TGTGCCAGCAGTTACTCGAGGGAGTACAATGAGCAGTTCTTC. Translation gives CASSYSREYNEQFF.

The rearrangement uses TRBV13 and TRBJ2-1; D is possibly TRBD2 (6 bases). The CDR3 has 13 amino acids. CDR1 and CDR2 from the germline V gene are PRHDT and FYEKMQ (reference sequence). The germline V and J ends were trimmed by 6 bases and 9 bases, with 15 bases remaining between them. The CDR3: CASRRIAGSEQFF. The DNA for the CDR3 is TGTGCCAGCAGACGAATTGCGGGGAGTGAGCAGTTCTTC.

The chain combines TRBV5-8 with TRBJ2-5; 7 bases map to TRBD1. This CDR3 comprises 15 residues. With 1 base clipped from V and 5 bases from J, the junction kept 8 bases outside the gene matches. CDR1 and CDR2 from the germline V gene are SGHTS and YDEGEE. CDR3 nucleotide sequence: TGTGCCAGCAGCTTGACTTCGACAGGGAGTGAGACCCAGTACTTC. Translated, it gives CASSLTSTGSETQYF.

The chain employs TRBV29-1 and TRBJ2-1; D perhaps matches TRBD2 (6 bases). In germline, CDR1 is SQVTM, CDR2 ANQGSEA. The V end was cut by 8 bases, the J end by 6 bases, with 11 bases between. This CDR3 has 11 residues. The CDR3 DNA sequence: TGCAGCATACTCGGGGGCAATGAGCAGTTCTTC. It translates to CSILGGNEQFF.

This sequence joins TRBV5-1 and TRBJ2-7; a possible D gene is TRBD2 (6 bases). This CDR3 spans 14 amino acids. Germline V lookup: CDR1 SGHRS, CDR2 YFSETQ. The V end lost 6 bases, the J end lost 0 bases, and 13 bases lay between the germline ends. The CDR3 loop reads CASTTGGSSYEQYF. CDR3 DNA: TGCGCCAGCACGACTGGGGGGAGCTCCTACGAGCAGTACTTC.

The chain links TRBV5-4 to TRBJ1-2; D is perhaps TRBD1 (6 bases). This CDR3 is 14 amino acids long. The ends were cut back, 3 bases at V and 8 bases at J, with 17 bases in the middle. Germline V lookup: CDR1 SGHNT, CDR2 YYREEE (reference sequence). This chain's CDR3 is CASSWEGGTGGYTF. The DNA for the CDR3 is TGTGCCAGCAGCTGGGAGGGGGGTACGGGCGGCTACACCTTC.

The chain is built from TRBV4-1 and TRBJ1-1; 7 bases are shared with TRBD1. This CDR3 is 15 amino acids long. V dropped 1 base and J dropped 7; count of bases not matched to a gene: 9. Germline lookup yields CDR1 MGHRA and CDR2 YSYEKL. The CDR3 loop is CASSQVRQGEDEAFF. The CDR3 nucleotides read TGCGCCAGCAGCCAAGTACGCCAGGGGGAGGATGAAGCTTTCTTT.